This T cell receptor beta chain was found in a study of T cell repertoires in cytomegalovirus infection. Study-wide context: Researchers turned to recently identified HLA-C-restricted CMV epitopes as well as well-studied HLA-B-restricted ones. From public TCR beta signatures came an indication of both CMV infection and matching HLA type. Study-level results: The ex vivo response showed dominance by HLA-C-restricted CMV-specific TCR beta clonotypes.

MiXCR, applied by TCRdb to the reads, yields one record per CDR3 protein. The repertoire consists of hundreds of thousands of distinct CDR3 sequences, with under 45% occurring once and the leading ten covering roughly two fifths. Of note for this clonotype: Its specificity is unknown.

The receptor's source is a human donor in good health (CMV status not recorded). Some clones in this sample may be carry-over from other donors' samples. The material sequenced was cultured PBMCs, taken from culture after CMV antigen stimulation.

The CDR3 loop reads CASSLANPGQVRWGVSPLHF. The CDR3 DNA sequence: TGTGCCAGCAGCTTAGCTAATCCGGGACAGGTTCGATGGGGGGTTTCGCCCCTCCACTTT. The genes are TRBV7-2 and TRBJ1-6; 8 bases are shared with TRBD1. The CDR3 is 20 residues long. Trimming cost V 0 bases and J 13 bases; bases outside gene matches: 23. The germline V gene has CDR1 SGHTA and CDR2 FQGNSA. Based on the CDR3 plus reference TRBV7-2 and TRBJ1-6, the full variable domain is GAGVSQSPSNKVTEKGKDVELRCDPISGHTALYWYRQSLGQGLEFLIYFQGNSAPDKSGLPSDRFSAERTGGSVSTLTIQRTQQEDSAVYLCASSLANPGQVRWGVSPLHFGNGTRLTVT.